This T cell receptor (beta chain) was captured by sequencing in a study of graft-versus-host responses after intestinal transplantation (dated by TCRdb to about 2021). Background for the entire study: The transplants that recipients got were multivisceral, liver-intestinal, or isolated intestinal. Every recipient was given anti-thymocyte globulin induction, then maintenance tacrolimus and steroids for around three years. After intestinal transplantation, graft-versus-host and host-versus-graft alloreactive T cell clones in the graft, circulation and bone marrow were tracked using bulk TCR-beta CDR3 sequencing. Alloreactive clones were identified by sequencing pre-transplant mixed lymphocyte reaction products and comparing them with unstimulated pre-transplant donor and recipient T cells. Of the 20 to 25 intestinal transplant recipients enrolled in the cohort, one of whom was a retransplant, a few patients without pretransplant specimens were excluded. Donor T cell macrochimerism was defined as a peak of at least 4% donor T cells among recipient peripheral blood mononuclear cells. Rather than going through the commercial service, samples from a few later patients were sequenced in-house on an Illumina MiSeq and processed with MiXCR. What the study reported, not specific to this receptor: In patients with donor T cell macrochimerism, the allografts had high GvH to HvG T cell clonal ratios. Early after transplant, declines in HvG clones were associated with peak levels of circulating GvH clones. Conclusions were limited by the relatively low number and heterogeneity of intestinal transplant patients. GvH clones turned up in recipient bone marrow, with some appearing earlier in ileal mucosa or blood, a pattern consistent with an intestinal mucosal origin.

As regards this clone: This receptor's antigen is unknown. No base-level quality is on record; no much larger clone is a single base apart.

The CDR3 numbers 15 residues from cysteine through phenylalanine. Here the CDR3 DNA is all that survives: 45 bases in frame from base 1. CDR1 and CDR2 are read off the germline V gene as MGHDK and SYGVNS. Clipping removes 5 bases from V and 5 bases from J, with 11 as the unmatched junction base count. Blood samples were collected up to 4 times in the first month after transplant and then at least monthly when available. Receptors were amplified or captured by the immunoSEQ multiplex PCR assay. For most patients, genomic DNA was subjected to high-throughput TCR-beta CDR3 sequencing by Adaptive Biotechnologies. Per the source publication's procedure: TCR sequencing data for some 17 patients were retrieved from Adaptive's ImmunoSEQ software; a few other patients were processed with MiXCR and VDJtools. Because the origin of CDR3 nucleotide sequences shared between donor and recipient could not be assigned, those sequences were removed. Alloreactive clones required at least 2-fold expansion over unstimulated cells and minimum CFSE-low frequency of 0.002% (template counts) or 0.001% (read counts). Clones were considered mappable if detected in sequenced pre-transplant spleen, lymph node, or MLR CFSE-low populations of the donor or recipient. Cumulative frequency of alloreactive clones was calculated as a percentage of all sequences weighted by copy number. This is the immuneACCESS table as TCRdb keeps it, with only in-frame sequences that have V and J called. A part of the clones is gone; compared with another copy, unresolved V genes explain less than half, and the rest is unexplained. The DNA was the basis for D and trimming; V, J and clone size are from that table. The sample table shows about 40,000 clones, and about 90% are seen once. 2% to 2.5% of the sample rests with the top ten.

The chain is encoded by TRBV25-1 joined to TRBJ2-5, and 7 bases in between align with TRBD2. The sequence was obtained from a human patient who received an intestinal transplant, so some T cells may come from the graft donor. Source: PBMCs, taken around 320 days after intestinal transplant. The DNA reads TGTGCCAGCAGTTCACCGGGAGGTTATGGGGAGACCCAGTACTTC. It is translated as CASSSPGGYGETQYF. Joined to the reference TRBV25-1 and TRBJ2-5 proteins, this CDR3 gives the full variable domain: EADIYQTPRYLVIGTGKKITLECSQTMGHDKMYWYQQDPGMELHLIHYSYGVNSTEKGDLSSESTVSRIRTEHFPLTLESARPSHTSQYLCASSSPGGYGETQYFGPGTRLLVL.